This TCR beta chain was recorded in a study of T cell responses to AZD1222 COVID-19 vaccine. The overall study: Analysis merged second doses at about 4 or about 12 weeks.

The CDR3 is 14 residues long. The V end was cut by 7 bases, the J end by 6 bases, with 18 bases between. Per germline, CDR1 LNHDA and CDR2 SQIVND (reference sequence). Study-wide findings and caveats: Repertoire samples came only from after the peak T cell response.

Comment on this clone: Its antigen is undetermined.

Clones were sequenced by immunoSEQ multiplex PCR, and TCRdb holds only the in-frame ones, with some missing. Among almost 65,000 clones listed, 84% were seen once. The receptor was derived from an adult in good health. Here the sequenced sample was peripheral blood, taken on day 0 of AZD1222 vaccination. This chain uses TRBV19 with TRBJ1-1; no reliable D call. For the CDR3, the DNA is TGTGCCAGTAATCATGGGTCCACAGTCGCTGAAGCTTTCTTT. Protein product: CASNHGSTVAEAFF.